This is a list of T cell receptor beta chains from one sample in a study of identifying expanded T cells in peripheral blood. Produced via immunoSEQ multiplex PCR; TCRdb's table is partial and in-frame only. This table has tens of thousands of clones, roughly 84% appearing once. Specimen: blood. The receptor source for this set is a person aged 18-70 years in good health. The CDR3 runs from the conserved cysteine through the conserved F or W. The D gene is left open where the match is weak. A clone size is listed for some rows: how often the clone was seen (once, few, many), or a class if it is expanded.

J,V,size,D,DNA,CDR3
TRBJ1-4,TRBV6-1,.,.,TGTGCCAGCAGTGAACAATCGGGGCTGATAGGGGAAAAACTGTTTTTT,CASSEQSGLIGEKLFF
TRBJ2-7,TRBV6-5,once,TRBD1,TGTGCCAGCAGCTACAGGGGTGGCTACGAGCAGTACTTC,CASSYRGGYEQYF
TRBJ2-1,TRBV5-6,.,TRBD2,TGTGCCAGCAGCCTCGGTGGGGTGGGCGGGAGGTGGAATGAGCAGTTCTTC,CASSLGGVGGRWNEQFF
TRBJ1-2,TRBV28,.,.,TGTGCCAGCAGTTCTCCAGGAGAAGGCTATGGCTACACCTTC,CASSSPGEGYGYTF
TRBJ2-5,TRBV6-1,few,.,TGTGCCAGCGGCCGCGGCGGCGAGACCCAGTACTTC,CASGRGGETQYF
TRBJ2-7,TRBV7-8,.,.,TGTGCCAGCAGCTTAGCCCAAAGCGAGCAGTACTTC,CASSLAQSEQYF
TRBJ2-7,TRBV7-3,.,TRBD2,TGTGCCAGCAGCTTAAGACTAGCGGGAATGTCCTACGAGCAGTACTTC,CASSLRLAGMSYEQYF
TRBJ2-2,TRBV5-1,.,.,TGCGCCAGCAGCTTCGACACCGGGGAGCTGTTTTTT,CASSFDTGELFF
TRBJ1-2,TRBV28,.,.,TGTGCCAGCAGTTTGCCCGGACAGCAGTATGGCTACACCTTC,CASSLPGQQYGYTF
TRBJ1-4,TRBV6-5,.,.,TGTGCCAGCAGCAGTGCGCGAACAACTAATGAAAAACTGTTTTTT,CASSSARTTNEKLFF
TRBJ1-1,TRBV10-3,.,.,TGTGCCATCAGTGAGTCTGAGGGGGAGACTGAAGCTTTCTTT,CAISESEGETEAFF
TRBJ1-1,TRBV27,.,.,TGTGCCAGCAGTTTAGGGCAGATGAACACTGAAGCTTTCTTT,CASSLGQMNTEAFF
TRBJ2-1,TRBV29-1,.,.,TGCAGCGGCATGATCAATGAGCAGTTCTTC,CSGMINEQFF
TRBJ2-1,TRBV7-6,.,.,TGTGCCAGCAGCTTAGCTCGCCGCTCCTACAATGAGCAGTTCTTC,CASSLARRSYNEQFF
TRBJ2-6,TRBV6-5,.,.,TGTGCCAGCAGTTACTCCGCTAGCACTGGGGCCAACGTCCTGACTTTC,CASSYSASTGANVLTF
TRBJ2-7,TRBV28,once,TRBD2,TGTGCCAGCAGTCCCTCCGGGACTAGCATATACGAGCAGTACTTC,CASSPSGTSIYEQYF
TRBJ2-1,TRBV29-1,.,TRBD1,TGCAGCGTTGAAATAAACAGGGGGGATGAGCAGTTCTTC,CSVEINRGDEQFF
TRBJ1-4,TRBV6-6,.,.,TGTGCCAGCAGGGCAGAGGGAGGAACTAATGAAAAACTGTTTTTT,CASRAEGGTNEKLFF
TRBJ1-2,TRBV2,few,.,TGTGCCAGCAGAAGAGAGGGGATCGGCTTCACCTTC,CASRREGIGFTF
TRBJ2-1,TRBV5-4,.,TRBD2,TGTGCCAGCAGCTTGGCCGAACTAGCGGGAGCCAATGAGCAGTTCTTC,CASSLAELAGANEQFF
TRBJ2-5,TRBV14,.,.,TGTGCCAGCAGCCAAGCAAAGACCCAGTACTTC,CASSQAKTQYF
TRBJ1-1,TRBV30,.,.,TGTGCCTGGAGTGGCCGCAGCACTGAAGCTTTCTTT,CAWSGRSTEAFF
TRBJ1-1,TRBV5-1,.,TRBD1,TGCGCCAGCAGCTTGGTGGGACAGGTGAACACTGAAGCTTTCTTT,CASSLVGQVNTEAFF
TRBJ2-5,TRBV7-9,.,TRBD2,TGTGCCAGCAGCTTAAGGAGCGGGGGGATATCGCAAGAGACCCAGTACTTC,CASSLRSGGISQETQYF
TRBJ1-3,TRBV16,.,TRBD1,TGTGCCAGCAGCCTGGGACAGCCCTCTGGAAACACCATATATTTT,CASSLGQPSGNTIYF
TRBJ1-5,TRBV6-1,.,TRBD1,TGTGCCAGCAGTGAATTTGGGACAGAGAGCAATCAGCCCCAGCATTTT,CASSEFGTESNQPQHF
TRBJ2-7,TRBV2,.,TRBD1,TGTGCCAGCAGTGAATTCGCCTCTAGGGACAGGGGCTACGAGCAGTACTTC,CASSEFASRDRGYEQYF
TRBJ1-2,TRBV18,.,.,TGTGCCAGCTCACCAGCTAGAGTGGATCCGAGCTACACCTTC,CASSPARVDPSYTF
TRBJ2-4,TRBV5-6,once,.,TGTGCCAGCAGCTTTTATAGGACTGAAAACATTCAGTACTTC,CASSFYRTENIQYF
TRBJ2-5,TRBV5-1,.,TRBD2,TGCGCCAGCAGCCCCAGGACTAGTGTAAAGACCCAGTACTTC,CASSPRTSVKTQYF
TRBJ1-3,TRBV5-1,.,.,TGCGCCAGCAGCTTGGCGGACCGAAACACCATATATTTT,CASSLADRNTIYF
TRBJ2-5,TRBV5-5,.,.,TGTGCCAGCAGCTTGGCGGGACGGACCTCCGAAGAGACCCAGTACTTC,CASSLAGRTSEETQYF
TRBJ2-3,TRBV27,.,.,TGTGCCAGCAGTGGCATAGTGGGGGGTGGCACAGATACGCAGTATTTT,CASSGIVGGGTDTQYF
TRBJ1-1,TRBV6-5,few,.,TGTGCCAGCAGTTTCGACACAATGAACACTGAAGCTTTCTTT,CASSFDTMNTEAFF
TRBJ2-2,TRBV4-2,.,TRBD1,TGTGCCAGCAGCCAAGAAGGACAGGGGAGCACCGGGGAGCTGTTTTTT,CASSQEGQGSTGELFF
TRBJ1-4,TRBV29-1,.,.,TGCAGCGGGTATAATGAAAAACTGTTTTTT,CSGYNEKLFF
TRBJ2-7,TRBV4-3,.,.,TGCGCCAGCAGCCAAGGTCAGTTCTACGAGCAGTACTTC,CASSQGQFYEQYF
TRBJ2-2,TRBV9,.,.,TGTGCCAGCAGCGTAGGAGGAGGCACCGGGGAGCTGTTTTTT,CASSVGGGTGELFF
TRBJ1-4,TRBV4-2,.,.,TGTGCCAGCAGCCAAGAAACAGGGTGGCCTGAAAAACTGTTTTTT,CASSQETGWPEKLFF
TRBJ2-7,TRBV28,.,.,TGTGCCAGCAGCCCGTCGCGGACCTCCTACGAGCAGTACTTC,CASSPSRTSYEQYF
TRBJ1-1,TRBV7-2,medium-sized,.,TGTGCCAGCAGCTTCGCTGCCCGTGACACTGAAGCTTTCTTT,CASSFAARDTEAFF
TRBJ1-1,TRBV7-9,.,.,TGTGCCAGCAGCTCCACCCACAGGGAGCGGGACACTGAAGCTTTCTTT,CASSSTHRERDTEAFF
TRBJ2-1,TRBV29-1,few,TRBD2,TGCAGCGTTCCCGGGACTAGCGGGATTGAGCAGTTCTTC,CSVPGTSGIEQFF
TRBJ2-1,TRBV10-3,.,TRBD2,TGTGCCATCAGTGCAAATAGCGGGAGCTCCTACAATGAGCAGTTCTTC,CAISANSGSSYNEQFF
TRBJ2-2,TRBV5-1,.,.,TGCGCCAGCAGCTTGCTCCAGGGAACCGGGGAGCTGTTTTTT,CASSLLQGTGELFF
TRBJ2-7,TRBV14,.,.,TGTGCCAGCAGCCACGGGTTGACTAGAAAGTACTCCTACGAGCAGTACTTC,CASSHGLTRKYSYEQYF
TRBJ2-7,TRBV28,.,.,TGTGCCAGCAGTCCGCTGGGTGGGGCCTACGAGCAGTACTTC,CASSPLGGAYEQYF
TRBJ1-1,TRBV29-1,.,.,TGCAGCGTTGGACAGGTCCTCGGGGGCACTGAAGCTTTCTTT,CSVGQVLGGTEAFF
TRBJ2-2,TRBV19,.,.,TGTGCCAGTAGTATAAATATAGGGGCGAACACCGGGGAGCTGTTTTTT,CASSINIGANTGELFF
TRBJ1-3,TRBV6-5,.,TRBD1,TGTGCCAGCAGTAACTTACAGGGGGGAAACACCATATATTTT,CASSNLQGGNTIYF
TRBJ1-2,TRBV11-2,.,.,TGTGCCAGCAGCTCCCCAGATCTTAGCTATGGCTACACCTTC,CASSSPDLSYGYTF
TRBJ2-5,TRBV9,.,TRBD1,TGTGCCAGCAGCACCACCGGGACAGAAGAGACCCAGTACTTC,CASSTTGTEETQYF
TRBJ2-2,TRBV30,.,.,TGTGCCTGGAGTGTACGTACATTGGGGGCCGGGGAGCTGTTTTTT,CAWSVRTLGAGELFF
TRBJ1-5,TRBV19,.,TRBD1,TGTGCCAGTAGGATACAGGGGGTGAGTAATCAGCCCCAGCATTTT,CASRIQGVSNQPQHF
TRBJ2-3,TRBV10-3,.,.,TGTGCCATCCGACTCGAAGTTCCAGATACGCAGTATTTT,CAIRLEVPDTQYF
TRBJ2-2,TRBV7-2,.,.,TGTGCCAGCAGCATCTCAGGGTGGCCCGGGGAGCTGTTTTTT,CASSISGWPGELFF